Listed here are 4 T cell receptor beta chains from one sample, sequenced in a study of blood T cells in healthy people across ages. Then a second PCR, running about 7 to 11 cycles, was carried out with a sample-barcoded 5' primer and a J-beta primer mix. TCRdb independently ran MiXCR on the 5' RACE reads; one entry per CDR3 protein. The sample has some 1.6 million distinct CDR3 sequences, almost 35% seen once. The sample was blood. The receptors derive from a woman in her 30s in good health.

This clonotype was found many times. J is TRBJ2-7 and V is TRBV7-2; D gene ambiguous. Trimming left V 6 bases short and J 3 bases short, with 6 bases between. Germline V CDR1 and CDR2: SGHTA, FQGNSA. The CDR3 is 11 residues long. The CDR3 loop is CASSLYYEQYF. DNA of the CDR3: TGTGCCAGCAGTTTATACTACGAGCAGTACTTC. Variable domain in full (rest from reference TRBV7-2 and TRBJ2-7): GAGVSQSPSNKVTEKGKDVELRCDPISGHTALYWYRQSLGQGLEFLIYFQGNSAPDKSGLPSDRFSAERTGGSVSTLTIQRTQQEDSAVYLCASSLYYEQYFGPGTRLTVT.

This clonotype came up once. This chain connects TRBV28 to TRBJ1-1, with unresolved D. Germline V gives CDR1 MDHEN, CDR2 SYDVKM. CDR3 length: 13 amino acids. Trimming cost V 8 bases and J 4 bases, with 14 bases left between them. CDR3 protein: CASQAHKITEAFF. CDR3 in DNA: TGTGCCAGCCAGGCCCACAAAATCACTGAAGCTTTCTTT.

This chain joins TRBV5-6 and TRBJ2-7; no clear D. This CDR3 has 16 amino acids. Germline values: CDR1 SGHDT, CDR2 YYEEEE. Trimming took off 0 bases at V and 0 bases at J, with 13 bases between the two ends. The CDR3 DNA reads TGTGCCAGCAGCTTGGCCGGGCAGGTCAGCTCCTACGAGCAGTACTTC. It is translated as CASSLAGQVSSYEQYF.

This clonotype was seen more than once but under ten times. V usage is TRBV12-3 or TRBV12-4 and J usage is TRBJ1-2; tentative D call: TRBD1 (5 bases). The CDR3 has 12 residues. Trimming pared 3 bases from V and 7 bases from J, leaving 9 bases between. In nucleotides, the CDR3 is TGTGCCAGCAGTTTCAGGGTTAGTGGCTACACCTTC. Translated: CASSFRVSGYTF.